These 14 T cell receptor beta chains came from one sample sequenced in a study of T cells in Graves' hyperthyroidism and ophthalmopathy. Researchers took RNA transcripts and amplified the TCR beta CDR3 regions from them. First-round RT-PCR targeting the TCR CDR3 was performed with the HTBI primer set. TCRdb re-analysed the multiplex PCR reads in MiXCR, keeping a single row per CDR3 protein. The top ten hold 19% of the sample, which has 500,000 to 600,000 distinct CDR3 sequences, 46% seen once. Material for sequencing was peripheral blood or thyroid tissue (not recorded which). Source of these receptors: an adult woman with Graves' disease, either hyperthyroidism or ophthalmopathy (not recorded which).

This clonotype was found many times. The CDR3: CASSYRIPGQPQHF. CDR3 nucleotides: TGTGCCAGCAGTTATCGGATTCCGGGTCAGCCCCAGCATTTT. This rearrangement joins TRBV6-2 or TRBV6-3 to TRBJ1-5; D remains unclear. The CDR3 length is 14 residues. The V and J ends lost 3 bases and 6 bases respectively, with 12 bases between them. Germline V gives CDR1 MNHEY, CDR2 SVGEGT.

The rearrangement links TRBV25-1 to TRBJ1-2, with 9 bases identical to TRBD1. The CDR3 is made up of 14 amino acids. Germline V lookup: CDR1 MGHDK, CDR2 SYGVNS. The junction had 6 bases not matched to a gene; V was cut back by 4 bases and J by 6 bases. This chain's CDR3 is CASSGGQGWDGYTF. The CDR3 bases are TGTGCCAGCAGTGGGGGACAGGGTTGGGATGGCTACACCTTC.

A word on this clonotype: It is unclear where the CDR3 begins or ends on the DNA, so no DNA is shown, and the CDR3 is as TCRdb lists it. The chain uses TRBV7-2 and TRBJ1-2. Both ends counted, the CDR3 spans 20 residues. Germline V gene data show CDR1 as SGHTA and CDR2 as FQGNSA. CDR3 region: CASSFYICSARVSKPYGYAF.

This clonotype was seen at least ten times. The V call is TRBV5-1, the J call TRBJ1-4; 10 nucleotides match TRBD1. Germline V gene sequence: CDR1 SGHRS, CDR2 YFSETQ. Trimming at V came to 7 bases and at J to 7 bases, leaving 7 bases not matched to a gene. This CDR3 has 14 residues. The CDR3 DNA is TGCGCCAGCGGGACAGGGGAAAATAGTGAAAAACTGTTTTTT. Amino acids: CASGTGENSEKLFF.

This clonotype was seen many times. J is TRBJ1-6 and V is TRBV2, with TRBD1 identical over 9 bases. Germline V gene lookup returns CDR1 SNHLY and CDR2 FYNNEI. After removal of 6 bases from V and 9 bases from J, the junction contained 3 bases not matched to a gene. This CDR3 contains 13 residues. In DNA form, the CDR3 reads TGTGCCAGCAGCCTACAGGGGGCTTCACCCCTCCACTTT. Translated, it gives CASSLQGASPLHF.

Remarks on this clonotype: The junction and the germline gene differ at one end; a read error may be behind it. The rearrangement joins TRBV24-1 to TRBJ1-5; 9 bases fit TRBD1. CDR1 is KGHDR, CDR2 SFDVKD, per germline. This CDR3 has 16 amino acids. The CDR3 reads CATSDQRDREGQPQHF. In DNA, the CDR3 is TGTGCCACCAGTGACCAACGGGACAGGGAAGGTCAGCCTCAGCATTTT.

V and J are TRBV9 and TRBJ2-5, with 11 bases that match TRBD2. V lost 9 bases, J lost 5 bases, and 9 bases stayed unmatched. This CDR3 has 14 amino acids. Germline assignment: CDR1 SGDLS and CDR2 YYNGEE. Here the CDR3 DNA reads TGTGCCACAACTCTAGCGGGAGGCAGGGAGACCCAGTACTTC. This gives the protein CATTLAGGRETQYF.

This clonotype was detected only a few times. The chain couples TRBV2 to TRBJ2-3, with unresolved D. The CDR3 is made up of 13 amino acids. Trimming took off 6 bases at V and 1 base at J, with 8 bases between the two ends. The germline CDR1 and CDR2 sequences are SNHLY and FYNNEI. The DNA of the CDR3 is TGTGCCAGCAGGGCGGCACGCACAGATACGCAGTATTTT. It yields the protein CASRAARTDTQYF.

This clonotype was recorded at least ten times. This chain connects TRBV29-1 to TRBJ1-1; a weak D match, TRBD1 (5 bases). This CDR3 spans 14 amino acids. Trimming left V 5 bases short and J 0 bases short, with 13 bases between. Germline V gene data show CDR1 as SQVTM and CDR2 as ANQGSEA. CDR3 bases: TGCAGCGTTCTCGTTGGGGGGATGAACACTGAAGCTTTCTTT. Its translation: CSVLVGGMNTEAFF.

This clonotype was seen many times. This chain connects TRBV13 to TRBJ2-5; 9 nucleotides agree with TRBD2. This CDR3 region has 16 residues. CDR1 is PRHDT, CDR2 FYEKMQ, per germline (reference sequence). V lost 5 bases and J lost 5; bases outside the gene matches: 12. The CDR3 DNA follows: TGTGCCAGCAGCCCCCGGGCTAGCGGGGTGGAGGAGACCCAGTACTTC. Protein product: CASSPRASGVEETQYF.

The chain couples TRBV29-1 to TRBJ2-7, with a weak D call TRBD2 (6 bases). CDR3 length: 11 residues. CDR1 and CDR2 from the germline V gene are SQVTM and ANQGSEA. The V end was cut by 7 bases, the J end by 3 bases, with 10 bases between. CDR3 region: CSGIGGYEQYF. Here the CDR3 DNA reads TGCAGCGGAATCGGGGGCTACGAGCAGTACTTC.

This clonotype was recorded once. The V call is TRBV6-5, the J call TRBJ1-1; no clear D gene. CDR3 length: 18 amino acids. V lost 10 bases and J lost 2, with 29 bases in between. Germline V gives CDR1 MNHEY, CDR2 SVGAGI. The CDR3 DNA is TGTGCCACCACTTCGGGCCTTCATGAGCCCGTTGATAACACTGAAGCTTTCTTT. The encoded protein is CATTSGLHEPVDNTEAFF.

The chain combines TRBV13 with TRBJ1-2; D is possibly TRBD1 (5 bases). CDR1 and CDR2 (germline): PRHDT, FYEKMQ (reference sequence). Trimming cost V 5 bases and J 7 bases, with 17 bases left between them. The CDR3 sequence is 14 residues long. CDR3 nucleotide sequence: TGTGCCAGCAGCACGTATACGGCAGGGTTTGGCTACACCTTC. The encoded protein is CASSTYTAGFGYTF.

Turning to this clonotype: At one of its ends the junction is not consistent with the germline gene, which may arise from a read error. The chain recombines TRBV7-2 with TRBJ2-6; TRBD1 is a possible D gene (5 bases). This CDR3 contains 13 residues. Per germline, CDR1 SGHTA and CDR2 FQGNSA. CDR3 sequence: CASRLRTLDTEAF. CDR3 nucleotide sequence: TGTGCCAGCAGACTCCGGACGCTGGACACTGAAGCTTTC.